These 14 T cell receptor beta chains were all obtained from the same sample, sequenced in a study of T cells after posttransplantation cyclophosphamide. Treatment was busulfan-fludarabine conditioning, a marrow graft, and cyclophosphamide on days +3 and +4. Sequenced by immunoSEQ multiplex PCR; TCRdb stores in-frame clones only, minus some. The sample gives some 5,000 clones, none seen only once, and the top ten clones hold about 25%. The sample here was PBMCs, taken after allogeneic stem cell transplant with posttransplant cyclophosphamide. The receptors were sampled from a male patient between 60 and 69 years old who received an allogeneic stem cell transplant from a related donor, was CMV-positive, and had no GVHD. Some T cells may be graft donor cells.

This clone appeared many times. The chain couples TRBV6-5 to TRBJ1-5, with TRBD1 as a possible D gene (5 bases). This CDR3 comprises 14 residues. V lost 0 bases and J 4 bases, leaving 7 bases between the germline ends. CDR1 is MNHEY, CDR2 SVGAGI, per germline. In nucleotides, the CDR3 is TGTGCCAGCAGTTACTCCCAGGGTAATCAGCCCCAGCATTTT. Translated, it gives CASSYSQGNQPQHF.

This clone is categorized as medium-sized (0.01 to 0.1%). The chain employs TRBV9 and TRBJ2-5, with TRBD1 identical over 10 bases. This CDR3 spans 15 amino acids. Germline CDR1 reads SGDLS; CDR2 reads YYNGEE. Losses at the gene ends were 2 bases for V and 3 bases for J; bases not matched to a gene: 4. CDR3 coding DNA: TGTGCCAGCAGCGTGTACGGACAGGGGGAAGAGACCCAGTACTTC. It specifies CASSVYGQGEETQYF.

In the case of this clone: Germline is not matched at one junction end, which may reflect a read error. This sample also contains other DNA sequences that code for the same CDR3. The CDR3 DNA reads as TGCGCCAGCAGCTTGGGGGTTCAGGGGGTCGGCGAGCAGTACTTT. This translates into CASSLGVQGVGEQYF. V and J are TRBV5-1 and TRBJ2-7; TRBD1 aligns across 7 bases. Germline V gene data show CDR1 as SGHRS and CDR2 as YFSETQ. The CDR3 runs 15 residues.

This clone ranks as medium-sized. The V call is TRBV5-8, the J call TRBJ1-1, with D perhaps matching TRBD1 (5 bases). This CDR3 contains 14 residues. Between the trimmed V and J ends, which lost 4 bases and 4 bases, there was a span of 14 bases. Per the germline V gene, CDR1 is SGHTS and CDR2 is YDEGEE. The CDR3 spells CASSADIFGTEAFF. CDR3 DNA: TGTGCCAGCAGCGCGGACATCTTTGGCACTGAAGCTTTCTTT.

This clone is medium-sized in the sample. DNA of the CDR3: TGTGCCAGTAGTAACCCCGGACAGGGGCGAAGCACCGGGGAGCTGTTTTTT. This codes for CASSNPGQGRSTGELFF. The gene calls are TRBV19 and TRBJ2-2, with TRBD1 identical over 9 bases. Germline V gene sequence: CDR1 LNHDA, CDR2 SQIVND (reference sequence). The CDR3 runs to 17 residues. The ends lost 4 bases at V and 4 bases at J; junction bases unmatched: 10.

This clone occurred a few times. The chain is built from TRBV6-5 and TRBJ2-1; TRBD2 matches at 9 bases. Trimming removed 0 bases from V and 12 bases from J; junction bases left unmatched: 12. This CDR3 comprises 16 residues. Germline V gene lookup returns CDR1 MNHEY and CDR2 SVGAGI. The CDR3 protein is CASSYSTLVAGALQFF. CDR3 in DNA: TGTGCCAGCAGTTACTCCACGTTAGTAGCGGGGGCCCTGCAGTTCTTC.

This clone showed up many times. V gene TRBV4-2 combines with J gene TRBJ2-3; a weak D match, TRBD2 (6 bases). The germline V gene has CDR1 LGHNA and CDR2 YNFKEQ. The CDR3 covers 15 residues. Trimming cost V 1 base and J 0 bases, with 8 bases left between them. In DNA, the CDR3 is TGTGCCAGCAGCCAAGCGGAGGGGAGCACAGATACGCAGTATTTT. Translated: CASSQAEGSTDTQYF.

The rearrangement uses TRBV2 and TRBJ2-1; D call uncertain. The CDR3 consists of 15 residues. V was shortened by 7 bases and J by 0 bases, with 13 bases between the two germline ends. Germline CDR1 is SNHLY and CDR2 is FYNNEI. CDR3 bases: TGTGCCAGCACCCAAACCCCGAGCTCCTACAATGAGCAGTTCTTC. Its translation: CASTQTPSSYNEQFF.

This clone was detected many times. V is TRBV5-1 and J is TRBJ1-6; 10 bases are shared with TRBD1. Per germline, CDR1 SGHRS and CDR2 YFSETQ. With 3 bases clipped from V and 6 bases from J, the junction kept 12 bases outside the gene matches. This CDR3 has 18 residues. The CDR3 nucleotides read TGCGCCAGCAGCTCGGGAACCCTGACAGGGGGCAGTAATTCACCCCTCCACTTT. Its protein is CASSSGTLTGGSNSPLHF.

This clone was observed many times. The chain uses TRBV6-6 and TRBJ2-7; no firm D call. CDR3 length: 13 residues. Per germline, CDR1 MNHNY and CDR2 SVGAGI (reference sequence). The V and J ends lost 2 bases and 4 bases respectively, with 9 bases between them. The CDR3 bases are TGTGCCAGCAGTTACCCTCCTCAGTACGAGCAGTACTTC. Translation gives CASSYPPQYEQYF.

This clone showed up just a few times. The chain combines TRBV5-1 with TRBJ1-1; D gene uncertain. V was trimmed by 4 bases and J by 4 bases, leaving 11 bases between them. Germline V lookup: CDR1 SGHRS, CDR2 YFSETQ. The CDR3 is 13 amino acids. CDR3 residues: CASSPAPGTEAFF. CDR3 coding DNA: TGCGCCAGCAGCCCGGCTCCGGGCACTGAAGCTTTCTTT. Full variable domain (remainder filled in from reference TRBV5-1 and TRBJ1-1): KAGVTQTPRYLIKTRGQQVTLSCSPISGHRSVSWYQQTPGQGLQFLFEYFSETQRNKGNFPGRFSGRQFSNSRSEMNVSTLELGDSALYLCASSPAPGTEAFFGQGTRLTVV.

The table lists this clone with many counts. This chain links TRBV10-2 with TRBJ1-6, with D possibly being TRBD1 (5 bases). Germline CDR1 is WSHSY and CDR2 is SAAADI. V dropped 4 bases and J dropped 11 bases, with 12 bases sitting between them. This CDR3 comprises 13 residues. In nucleotides, the CDR3 is TGCGCCAGCAGTGCACAGGCGCCAGCACCCCTCCACTTT. This gives the protein CASSAQAPAPLHF.

This clone has ten or more counts. The chain couples TRBV27 to TRBJ1-5; D is possibly TRBD1 (5 bases). Trimming removed 1 base at V and 4 bases at J, with 11 bases between. The CDR3 spans 15 residues. CDR1 is MNHEY, CDR2 SMNVEV, per germline (reference sequence). For the CDR3, the DNA is TGTGCCAGCAGTTTATGGGGCAGGGAAAATCAGCCCCAGCATTTT. Translating gives CASSLWGRENQPQHF.

In this sample, this clone turned up many times. This sequence joins TRBV7-9 and TRBJ1-1, with TRBD1 matching over 7 bases. J lost 6 bases, V lost 2 bases, and 12 bases had no gene match. Looked up from germline, CDR1 is SEHNR and CDR2 is FQNEAQ (reference sequence). This CDR3 contains 16 residues. The DNA of the CDR3 is TGTGCCAGCAGCTTAATCTTTACAGGGGAGGTCCCTGAAGCTTTCTTT. The encoded protein is CASSLIFTGEVPEAFF. Supplemented by reference TRBV7-9 and TRBJ1-1, the full variable domain reads DTGVSQNPRHKITKRGQNVTFRCDPISEHNRLYWYRQTLGQGPEFLTYFQNEAQLEKSRLLSDRFSAERPKGSFSTLEIQRTEQGDSAMYLCASSLIFTGEVPEAFFGQGTRLTVV.